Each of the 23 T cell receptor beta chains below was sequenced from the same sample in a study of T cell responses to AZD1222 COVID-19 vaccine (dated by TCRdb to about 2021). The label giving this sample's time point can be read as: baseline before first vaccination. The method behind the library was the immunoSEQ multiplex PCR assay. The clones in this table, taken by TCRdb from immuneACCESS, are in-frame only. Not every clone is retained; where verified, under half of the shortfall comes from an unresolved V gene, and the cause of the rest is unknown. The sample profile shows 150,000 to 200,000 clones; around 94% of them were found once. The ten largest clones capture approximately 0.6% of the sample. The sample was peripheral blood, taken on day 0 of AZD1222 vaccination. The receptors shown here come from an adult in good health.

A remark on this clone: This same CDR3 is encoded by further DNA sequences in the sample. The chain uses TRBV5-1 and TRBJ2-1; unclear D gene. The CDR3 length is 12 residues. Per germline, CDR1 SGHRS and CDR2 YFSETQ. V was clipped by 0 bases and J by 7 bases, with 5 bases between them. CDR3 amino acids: CASSLVRNEQFF. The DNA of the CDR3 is TGCGCCAGCAGCTTGGTTCGGAATGAGCAGTTCTTC. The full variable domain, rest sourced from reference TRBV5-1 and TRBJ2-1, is KAGVTQTPRYLIKTRGQQVTLSCSPISGHRSVSWYQQTPGQGLQFLFEYFSETQRNKGNFPGRFSGRQFSNSRSEMNVSTLELGDSALYLCASSLVRNEQFFGPGTRLTVL.

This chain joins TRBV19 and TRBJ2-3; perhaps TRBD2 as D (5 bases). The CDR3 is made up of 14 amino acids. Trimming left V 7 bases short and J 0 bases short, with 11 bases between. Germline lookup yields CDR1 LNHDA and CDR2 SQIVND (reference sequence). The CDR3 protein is CASKDGLSTDTQYF. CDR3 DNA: TGTGCCAGTAAGGACGGACTTAGCACAGATACGCAGTATTTT.

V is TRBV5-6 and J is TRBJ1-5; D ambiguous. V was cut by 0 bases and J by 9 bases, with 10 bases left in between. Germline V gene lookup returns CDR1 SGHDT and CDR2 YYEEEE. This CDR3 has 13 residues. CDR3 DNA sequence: TGTGCCAGCAGCTTGGGCTCGGGTGTGCCCCAGCATTTT. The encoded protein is CASSLGSGVPQHF. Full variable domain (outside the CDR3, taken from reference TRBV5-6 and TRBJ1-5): DAGVTQSPTHLIKTRGQQVTLRCSPKSGHDTVSWYQQALGQGPQFIFQYYEEEERQRGNFPDRFSGHQFPNYSSELNVNALLLGDSALYLCASSLGSGVPQHFGDGTRLSIL.

The CDR3 nucleotides read TGTGCCAGCAGCTTAACAGGGCTGGGCACTGAAGCTTTCTTT. Its translation: CASSLTGLGTEAFF. The chain is built from TRBV7-3 and TRBJ1-1; D is undetermined. This CDR3 has 14 residues. Germline V gene data show CDR1 as SGHTA and CDR2 as FQGTGA. Trimming took off 0 bases at V and 4 bases at J, with 9 bases between the two ends.

The CDR3 reads CASSADLGNTIYF. Here the CDR3 DNA reads TGTGCCAGCAGCGCCGACCTCGGAAACACCATATATTTT. The chain carries TRBV9 and TRBJ1-3, with no clear D. CDR3 length equals 13 residues. Germline-derived CDR1 and CDR2 are SGDLS and YYNGEE. Trimming pared 3 bases from V and 4 bases from J, leaving 8 bases between. The complete variable domain, with remaining parts taken from reference TRBV9 and TRBJ1-3, reads DSGVTQTPKHLITATGQRVTLRCSPRSGDLSVYWYQQSLDQGLQFLIQYYNGEERAKGNILERFSAQQFPDLHSELNLSSLELGDSALYFCASSADLGNTIYFGEGSWLTVV.

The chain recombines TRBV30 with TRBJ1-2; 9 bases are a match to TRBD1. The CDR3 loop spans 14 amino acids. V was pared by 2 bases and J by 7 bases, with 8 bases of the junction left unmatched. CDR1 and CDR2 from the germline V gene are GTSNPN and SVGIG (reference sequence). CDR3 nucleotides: TGTGCCTGGAGTCGTTTACAGGGGGCCCTTGGCTACACCTTC. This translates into CAWSRLQGALGYTF.

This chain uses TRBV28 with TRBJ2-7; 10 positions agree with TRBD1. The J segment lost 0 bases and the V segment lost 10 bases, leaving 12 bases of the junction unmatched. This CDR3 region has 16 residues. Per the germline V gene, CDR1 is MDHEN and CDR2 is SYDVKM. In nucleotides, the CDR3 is TGTGCCACCAGAGCGATTGGGACAGGGGACTCCTACGAGCAGTACTTC. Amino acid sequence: CATRAIGTGDSYEQYF.

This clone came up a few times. Here the CDR3 DNA reads TGTGCCAGCAGCTTGGGGGGGGCAGGAGCTTTCTTT. The encoded protein is CASSLGGAGAFF. V is TRBV5-4 and J is TRBJ1-1; D may be TRBD1 (6 bases). V gave up 0 bases and J gave up 10 bases, with 10 bases separating them. There are 12 residues in the CDR3. The V gene's germline CDR1 is SGHNT and CDR2 YYREEE (reference sequence). The full variable domain, its missing parts supplied by reference TRBV5-4 and TRBJ1-1, is ETGVTQSPTHLIKTRGQQVTLRCSSQSGHNTVSWYQQALGQGPQFIFQYYREEENGRGNFPPRFSGLQFPNYSSELNVNALELDDSALYLCASSLGGAGAFFGQGTRLTVV.

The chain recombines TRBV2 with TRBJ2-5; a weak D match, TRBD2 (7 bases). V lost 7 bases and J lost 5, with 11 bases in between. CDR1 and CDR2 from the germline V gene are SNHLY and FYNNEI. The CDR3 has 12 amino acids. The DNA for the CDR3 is TGTGCCAGCAAGGGGGGAGGGGAGACCCAGTACTTC. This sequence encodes CASKGGGETQYF.

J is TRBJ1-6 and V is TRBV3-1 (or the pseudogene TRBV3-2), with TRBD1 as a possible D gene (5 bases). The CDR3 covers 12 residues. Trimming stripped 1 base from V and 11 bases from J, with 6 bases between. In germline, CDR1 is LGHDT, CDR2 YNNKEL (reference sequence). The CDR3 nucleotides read TGTGCCAGCAGCCAAGGGGACCCACCCCTCCACTTT. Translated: CASSQGDPPLHF.

The CDR3 DNA is TGTGCCAGCAGCCAAGGAGTTAGCGGGAGGGTCTACGAGCAGTACTTC. It encodes CASSQGVSGRVYEQYF. This rearrangement joins TRBV3-1 (or the pseudogene TRBV3-2) to TRBJ2-7; 11 bases line up with TRBD2. Trimming removed 1 base from V and 3 bases from J; junction bases left unmatched: 5. CDR3 size: 16 residues. Germline values: CDR1 LGHDT, CDR2 YNNKEL (reference sequence).

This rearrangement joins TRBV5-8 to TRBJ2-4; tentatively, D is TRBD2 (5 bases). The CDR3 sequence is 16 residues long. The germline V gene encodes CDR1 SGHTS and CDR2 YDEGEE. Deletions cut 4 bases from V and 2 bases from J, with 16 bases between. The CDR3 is CASSPILEASKNIQYF. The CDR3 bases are TGTGCCAGCAGCCCCATATTGGAGGCCTCCAAAAACATTCAGTACTTC. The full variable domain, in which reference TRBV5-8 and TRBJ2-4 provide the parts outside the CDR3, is EAGVTQSPTHLIKTRGQQATLRCSPISGHTSVYWYQQALGLGLQFLLWYDEGEERNRGNFPPRFSGRQFPNYSSELNVNALELEDSALYLCASSPILEASKNIQYFGAGTRLSVL.

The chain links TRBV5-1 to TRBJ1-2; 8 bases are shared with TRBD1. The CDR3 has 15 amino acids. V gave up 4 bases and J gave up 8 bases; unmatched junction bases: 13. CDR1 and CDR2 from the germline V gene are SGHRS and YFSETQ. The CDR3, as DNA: TGCGCCAGCAGCGCCGGGACAGGTCTCTATGGCGGCTACACCTTC. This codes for CASSAGTGLYGGYTF. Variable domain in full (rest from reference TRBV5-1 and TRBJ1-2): KAGVTQTPRYLIKTRGQQVTLSCSPISGHRSVSWYQQTPGQGLQFLFEYFSETQRNKGNFPGRFSGRQFSNSRSEMNVSTLELGDSALYLCASSAGTGLYGGYTFGSGTRLTVV.

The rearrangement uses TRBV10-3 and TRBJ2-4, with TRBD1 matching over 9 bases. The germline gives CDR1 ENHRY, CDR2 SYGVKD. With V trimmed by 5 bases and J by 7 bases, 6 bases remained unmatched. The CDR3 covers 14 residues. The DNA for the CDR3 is TGTGCCATCAGTCCTATACAGGGGGCGAACATTCAGTACTTC. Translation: CAISPIQGANIQYF.

The CDR3 sequence is CASSSSLQPQHF. The CDR3 DNA reads as TGTGCCAGCAGCTCCTCACTGCAGCCCCAGCATTTT. The chain joins TRBV7-2 to TRBJ1-5, with D unresolved. V was clipped by 4 bases and J by 7 bases, with 8 bases between them. The CDR3 has 12 amino acids. Germline lookup yields CDR1 SGHTA and CDR2 FQGNSA.

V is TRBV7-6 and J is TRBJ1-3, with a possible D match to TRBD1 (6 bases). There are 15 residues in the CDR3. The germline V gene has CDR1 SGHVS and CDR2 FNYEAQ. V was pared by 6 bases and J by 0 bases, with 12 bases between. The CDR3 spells CASSLQGISGNTIYF. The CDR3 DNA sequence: TGTGCCAGCAGTCTTCAGGGGATCTCTGGAAACACCATATATTTT.

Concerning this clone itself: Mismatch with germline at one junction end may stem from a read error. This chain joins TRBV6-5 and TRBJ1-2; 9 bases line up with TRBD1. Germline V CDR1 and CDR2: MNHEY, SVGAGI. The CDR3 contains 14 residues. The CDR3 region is CASSGGTGRWDSLF. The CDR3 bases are TGTGCCAGCAGCGGGGGGACAGGGAGGTGGGATTCCCTTTTC.

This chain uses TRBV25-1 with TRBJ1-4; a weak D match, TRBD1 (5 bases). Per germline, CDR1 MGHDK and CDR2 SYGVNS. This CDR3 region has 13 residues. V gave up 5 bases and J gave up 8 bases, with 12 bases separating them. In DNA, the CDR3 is TGTGCCAGCAGTTGGGCAGGGAGGGAAAAACTGTTTTTT. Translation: CASSWAGREKLFF. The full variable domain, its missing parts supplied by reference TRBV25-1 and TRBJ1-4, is EADIYQTPRYLVIGTGKKITLECSQTMGHDKMYWYQQDPGMELHLIHYSYGVNSTEKGDLSSESTVSRIRTEHFPLTLESARPSHTSQYLCASSWAGREKLFFGSGTQLSVL.

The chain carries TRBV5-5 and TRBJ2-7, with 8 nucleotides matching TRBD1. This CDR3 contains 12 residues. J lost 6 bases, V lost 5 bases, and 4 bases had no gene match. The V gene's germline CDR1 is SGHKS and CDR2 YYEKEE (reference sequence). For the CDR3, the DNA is TGTGCCAGCAGTCCGGGACAGGCCGAGCAGTACTTC. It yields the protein CASSPGQAEQYF.

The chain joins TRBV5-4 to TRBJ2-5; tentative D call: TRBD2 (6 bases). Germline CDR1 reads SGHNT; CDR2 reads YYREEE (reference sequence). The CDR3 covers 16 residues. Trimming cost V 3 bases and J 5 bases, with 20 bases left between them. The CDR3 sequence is CASSSGGWARGETQYF. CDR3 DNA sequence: TGTGCCAGCAGCTCCGGAGGTTGGGCTCGGGGGGAGACCCAGTACTTC.

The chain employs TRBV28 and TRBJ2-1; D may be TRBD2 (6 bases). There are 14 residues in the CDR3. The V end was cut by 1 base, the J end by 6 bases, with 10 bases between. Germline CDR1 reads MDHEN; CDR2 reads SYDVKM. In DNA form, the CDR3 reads TGTGCCAGCAGTTTATCGGAGGGGCTCAATGAGCAGTTCTTC. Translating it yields CASSLSEGLNEQFF.

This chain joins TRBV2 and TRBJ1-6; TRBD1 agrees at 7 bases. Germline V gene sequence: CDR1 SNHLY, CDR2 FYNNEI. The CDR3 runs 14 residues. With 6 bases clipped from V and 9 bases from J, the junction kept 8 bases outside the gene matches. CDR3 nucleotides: TGTGCCAGCAGCCTCCAGGGGGAAGGTTCACCCCTCCACTTT. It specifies CASSLQGEGSPLHF.

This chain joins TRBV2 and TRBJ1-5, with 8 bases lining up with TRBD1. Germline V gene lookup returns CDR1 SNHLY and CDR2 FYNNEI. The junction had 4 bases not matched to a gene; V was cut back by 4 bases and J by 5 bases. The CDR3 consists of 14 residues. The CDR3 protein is CASSVQGADQPQHF. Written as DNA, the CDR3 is TGTGCCAGCAGTGTGCAGGGGGCAGATCAGCCCCAGCATTTT. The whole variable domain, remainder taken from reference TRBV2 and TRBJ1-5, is EPEVTQTPSHQVTQMGQEVILRCVPISNHLYFYWYRQILGQKVEFLVSFYNNEISEKSEIFDDQFSVERPDGSNFTLKIRSTKLEDSAMYFCASSVQGADQPQHFGDGTRLSIL.